This TCR beta chain was sequenced in a study of blood T cell repertoires in COVID-19. For the study at large: The samples span acute and convalescent COVID-19 from the United States, Italy and Spain.

This clone was picked up one time. Sequenced by immunoSEQ multiplex PCR; TCRdb stores in-frame clones only, minus some. The sample lists around 160,000 clones; approximately 80% were seen once. The study assigned cohorts using participant-reported clinical history. The CDR3 contains 16 residues. Germline CDR1 reads SGHAT; CDR2 reads FQNNGV. V dropped 2 bases and J dropped 9; count of bases not matched to a gene: 10. This TCR was sampled from a man in his forties who had recovered from COVID-19. The sample was PBMCs or T cells enriched from blood (not recorded which). The genes are TRBV11-2 and TRBJ2-1; 10 nucleotides line up with TRBD2. The CDR3 DNA reads as TGTGCCAGCAGCTTAATGCTAGCGGGGGATTGGGGTGAGCAGTTCTTC. Its protein product is CASSLMLAGDWGEQFF. The whole variable domain, remainder taken from reference TRBV11-2 and TRBJ2-1, is EAGVAQSPRYKIIEKRQSVAFWCNPISGHATLYWYQQILGQGPKLLIQFQNNGVVDDSQLPKDRFSAERLKGVDSTLKIQPAKLEDSAVYLCASSLMLAGDWGEQFFGPGTRLTVL.